The 28 T cell receptor beta chains below were found in one sample sequenced in a study of identical twins. TCRdb reanalysed the 5' RACE reads using MiXCR and keeps one entry per CDR3 protein. The table includes roughly 220,000 distinct CDR3 sequences, 5.5% to 7.5% detected once. The sample was also linked to a second study, of T cells expressing NK-cell markers.

Sequencing used CD8+ T cells sorted from blood. Receptors were obtained from a young woman in good health.

This clonotype was seen only a few times. The V and J genes are TRBV6-1 and TRBJ1-1; TRBD1 aligns across 12 bases. V lost 6 bases and J lost 10; bases outside the gene matches: 12. Germline lookup yields CDR1 MNHNS and CDR2 SASEGT. CDR3 length equals 15 residues. In DNA form, the CDR3 reads TGTGCCAGCAGCTCCGGGACAGGGGGCGGGTGGACAGCTTTCTTT. It translates to CASSSGTGGGWTAFF.

This clonotype has at least ten counts. This chain uses TRBV5-6 with TRBJ2-1; D could derive from TRBD1 or TRBD2 (5 bases each). Germline V gene sequence: CDR1 SGHDT, CDR2 YYEEEE. V dropped 4 bases and J dropped 8 bases, with 10 bases sitting between them. The CDR3 runs to 12 residues. The CDR3 loop reads CASSHSGHEQFF. For the CDR3, the DNA is TGTGCCAGCAGCCACTCGGGGCATGAGCAGTTCTTC.

This clonotype showed up many times. This chain connects TRBV20-1 to TRBJ2-5; maybe TRBD2 (6 bases). Looked up from germline, CDR1 is DFQATT and CDR2 is SNEGSKA (reference sequence). The CDR3 is made up of 11 amino acids. The germline V and J ends were trimmed by 7 bases and 7 bases, with 13 bases remaining between them. DNA of the CDR3: TGCAGTGAAAGCGGGTTCGGGACCCAGTACTTC. Protein sequence: CSESGFGTQYF.

CDR3 in amino acids: CAWTGRNFYEQFF. CDR3 sequence (DNA): TGTGCCTGGACCGGGAGAAACTTCTATGAGCAGTTCTTC. This rearrangement joins TRBV30 to TRBJ2-1, with a weak D call TRBD2 (6 bases). With 4 bases removed from V and 8 bases from J, the gap between germline ends came to 15 bases. The V gene's germline CDR1 is GTSNPN and CDR2 SVGIG (reference sequence). CDR3 length: 13 residues.

This clonotype has a handful of counts. The chain couples TRBV29-1 to TRBJ1-2; the D gene is possibly TRBD1 (5 bases). This CDR3 contains 12 residues. The germline V and J ends were trimmed by 7 bases and 4 bases, with 13 bases remaining between them. Germline CDR1 is SQVTM and CDR2 is ANQGSEA. CDR3 region: CSAAGTVYGYTF. In nucleotides, the CDR3 is TGCAGCGCCGCCGGGACGGTCTATGGCTACACCTTC.

The J gene is TRBJ1-1, the V gene TRBV4-3; unclear D gene. V was cut by 3 bases and J by 1 base, with 12 bases left in between. Germline V lookup: CDR1 LGHNA, CDR2 YSLEER. The CDR3 totals 15 residues. The CDR3 nucleotides are TGCGCCAGCAGCCACGGTTGGGCCGGGAACACTGAAGCTTTCTTT. It is translated as CASSHGWAGNTEAFF.

V and J are TRBV20-1 and TRBJ2-7; the match to TRBD1 covers 7 bases. Germline V gene lookup returns CDR1 DFQATT and CDR2 SNEGSKA (reference sequence). The CDR3 consists of 15 residues. Trimming removed 5 bases from V and 0 bases from J; junction bases left unmatched: 10. The CDR3 DNA sequence: TGCAGTGCTCGGGACAGCCCATTTAGCTCCTACGAGCAGTACTTC. It translates to CSARDSPFSSYEQYF.

This sequence joins TRBV20-1 and TRBJ1-1; no definite D call. The CDR3 totals 13 residues. Germline values: CDR1 DFQATT, CDR2 SNEGSKA (reference sequence). Between the trimmed V and J ends, which lost 1 base and 1 base, there was a span of 7 bases. CDR3: CSARGPGNTEAFF. For the CDR3, the DNA is TGCAGTGCTAGAGGGCCAGGGAACACTGAAGCTTTCTTT.

This clonotype was observed at least ten times. The V gene is TRBV2, the J gene TRBJ2-1, with a possible D match to TRBD2 (6 bases). Germline V gene lookup returns CDR1 SNHLY and CDR2 FYNNEI. V gave up 6 bases and J gave up 4 bases, with 13 bases separating them. The CDR3 is 14 amino acids. In nucleotides, the CDR3 is TGTGCCAGCAGGAGGGACTCCGGGTACAATGAGCAGTTCTTC. Its protein is CASRRDSGYNEQFF.

This clonotype was observed a handful of times. The chain is built from TRBV29-1 and TRBJ1-1; D uncertain. CDR3 length: 12 amino acids. Looked up from germline, CDR1 is SQVTM and CDR2 is ANQGSEA. Trimming left V 5 bases short and J 1 base short, with 8 bases between. The CDR3 region is CSVQVRNTEAFF. Here the CDR3 DNA reads TGCAGCGTTCAGGTCAGGAACACTGAAGCTTTCTTT.

Of note for this clonotype: A much larger clone differs from this one at a single base, so this may be a read error. The chain uses TRBV7-9 and TRBJ2-7; TRBD2 agrees at 9 bases. The germline V gene encodes CDR1 SEHNR and CDR2 FQNEAQ (reference sequence). With V trimmed by 5 bases and J by 5 bases, 7 bases remained unmatched. The CDR3 spans 14 residues. The CDR3 region has the DNA TGTGCCAGCAGCATAGGGGGGACTAGCAACGAGCAGTACTTC. Encoded protein: CASSIGGTSNEQYF. Full variable domain (outside the CDR3, taken from reference TRBV7-9 and TRBJ2-7): DTGVSQNPRHKITKRGQNVTFRCDPISEHNRLYWYRQTLGQGPEFLTYFQNEAQLEKSRLLSDRFSAERPKGSFSTLEIQRTEQGDSAMYLCASSIGGTSNEQYFGPGTRLTVT.

This clonotype showed up just a few times. The chain is built from TRBV20-1 and TRBJ2-2; tentatively, D is TRBD1 or TRBD2 (5 bases each). This CDR3 contains 16 residues. Germline V gene data show CDR1 as DFQATT and CDR2 as SNEGSKA (reference sequence). Trimming pared 0 bases from V and 9 bases from J, leaving 20 bases between. The CDR3 protein is CSARELGTGRLRELFF. DNA of the CDR3: TGCAGTGCTAGAGAACTAGGAACAGGTCGTCTCCGGGAGCTGTTTTTT.

There are many counts of this clonotype. The V call is TRBV27, the J call TRBJ1-1; D gene uncertain. Germline CDR1 MNHEY, CDR2 SMNVEV (reference sequence). Trimming removed 7 bases at V and 1 base at J, with 10 bases between. This CDR3 comprises 13 residues. The CDR3 region has the DNA TGTGCCAGCACCTCGCTGGGGAACACTGAAGCTTTCTTT. Its translation: CASTSLGNTEAFF.

The table lists this clonotype with many counts. The gene calls are TRBV15 and TRBJ1-1; tentative D call: TRBD1 (5 bases). This CDR3 contains 12 residues. Trimming cost V 1 base and J 7 bases, with 7 bases left between them. The germline CDR1 and CDR2 sequences are LNHNV and YYDKDF (reference sequence). DNA for the CDR3: TGTGCCACCAGCAGAGCCGACAGTGAAGCTTTCTTT. This codes for CATSRADSEAFF.

This clonotype came up a few times. The chain joins TRBV18 to TRBJ2-1; D remains unclear. This CDR3 contains 14 residues. Germline values: CDR1 KGHSH, CDR2 LQKENI. V was cut by 1 base and J by 11 bases, with 15 bases left in between. CDR3 residues: CASSPRVFSRKQFF. The DNA for the CDR3 is TGTGCCAGCTCACCACGCGTTTTTTCTCGTAAGCAGTTCTTC.

Many counts were recorded for this clonotype. The chain links TRBV6-4 to TRBJ2-3, with D perhaps matching TRBD1 (6 bases). Per germline, CDR1 MRHNA and CDR2 SNTAGT. The length of the CDR3 is 16 residues. V shed 3 bases and J shed 2 bases, with 15 bases lying between them. The CDR3 DNA follows: TGTGCCAGCAGTGAGGTGCCAGGGGTTAACACAGATACGCAGTATTTT. This gives the protein CASSEVPGVNTDTQYF.

This clonotype was counted between two and nine times. This chain connects TRBV20-1 to TRBJ1-5; the D is unclear. This CDR3 contains 13 residues. Germline V lookup: CDR1 DFQATT, CDR2 SNEGSKA (reference sequence). Between the trimmed V and J ends, which lost 1 base and 6 bases, there was a span of 10 bases. The CDR3 sequence is CSARVRASQPQHF. CDR3 bases: TGCAGTGCTAGAGTGAGGGCTTCTCAGCCCCAGCATTTT.

There are many counts of this clonotype. V and J are TRBV29-1 and TRBJ1-1; D not certain. CDR1 SQVTM and CDR2 ANQGSEA come from the germline V gene. The CDR3 spans 11 residues. V lost 5 bases, J lost 3 bases, and 7 bases lay in between. Here the CDR3 reads CSVPFDTEAFF. Written as DNA, the CDR3 is TGCAGCGTTCCGTTTGACACTGAAGCTTTCTTT.

This clonotype has only a few counts. The V call is TRBV5-1, the J call TRBJ2-4; 9 nucleotides line up with TRBD2. CDR3 size: 16 residues. J lost 6 bases, V lost 0 bases, and 7 bases had no gene match. Germline V gene sequence: CDR1 SGHRS, CDR2 YFSETQ. CDR3 sequence: CASSLGRGGPPNIQYF. The CDR3 DNA sequence: TGCGCCAGCAGCTTGGGGCGGGGGGGCCCGCCAAACATTCAGTACTTC.

Points on this clonotype: One junction end does not reproduce the germline sequence, and a read error may be involved. V is TRBV3-1 and J is TRBJ2-1; 7 bases agree with TRBD2. CDR1 LGHDT and CDR2 YNNKEL come from the germline V gene (reference sequence). CDR3 length equals 17 residues. CDR3 coding DNA: TGTGCCAGCAGCAAAGACGGGAGCGGGGAATCGGTCAATGAGCAGTTCTTC. Translated: CASSKDGSGESVNEQFF.

V and J are TRBV11-2 and TRBJ2-1; unclear D gene. The CDR3 totals 14 residues. Trimming took 5 bases from V and 5 from J, leaving 13 bases between them. The germline gives CDR1 SGHAT, CDR2 FQNNGV. CDR3 coding DNA: TGTGCCAGCAGCCCCTTTAATGGGCACAATGAGCAGTTCTTC. Protein product: CASSPFNGHNEQFF. Drawing the rest from reference TRBV11-2 and TRBJ2-1, the complete variable domain is EAGVAQSPRYKIIEKRQSVAFWCNPISGHATLYWYQQILGQGPKLLIQFQNNGVVDDSQLPKDRFSAERLKGVDSTLKIQPAKLEDSAVYLCASSPFNGHNEQFFGPGTRLTVL.

This clonotype has a count of ten or more. The chain carries TRBV20-1 and TRBJ2-7, with D hard to call. The CDR3 is 14 amino acids. Germline V lookup: CDR1 DFQATT, CDR2 SNEGSKA (reference sequence). V was clipped by 0 bases and J by 4 bases, with 13 bases between them. CDR3 in amino acids: CSARDMAQRYEQYF. The DNA for the CDR3 is TGCAGTGCTAGAGATATGGCACAACGATACGAGCAGTACTTC.

This rearrangement joins TRBV20-1 to TRBJ2-7; a possible D gene is TRBD1 (6 bases). CDR3 length equals 12 residues. CDR1 DFQATT and CDR2 SNEGSKA come from the germline V gene (reference sequence). V lost 7 bases to trimming and J lost 0 bases, with 10 bases between them. CDR3 region: CSVGDNSYEQYF. CDR3 in DNA: TGCAGTGTTGGGGACAACTCCTACGAGCAGTACTTC.

The chain employs TRBV15 and TRBJ2-3; 8 positions match TRBD2. Germline lookup yields CDR1 LNHNV and CDR2 YYDKDF (reference sequence). The CDR3 loop spans 14 amino acids. Trimming cost V 8 bases and J 1 base; bases outside gene matches: 5. CDR3 loop: CATYSGRGTDTQYF. DNA of the CDR3: TGTGCCACCTATTCCGGGAGGGGCACAGATACGCAGTATTTT.

The table lists this clonotype with many counts. This chain joins TRBV7-9 and TRBJ2-2; D unclear. Trimming took 7 bases from V and 5 from J, leaving 11 bases between them. Germline assignment: CDR1 SEHNR and CDR2 FQNEAQ (reference sequence). The CDR3 contains 13 residues. The CDR3 region is CASIHPTTGELFF. CDR3 sequence (DNA): TGTGCCAGCATTCACCCGACGACCGGGGAGCTGTTTTTT.

The chain has TRBV27 and TRBJ2-7, with TRBD2 matching 9 bases. CDR3 length equals 14 residues. CDR1 and CDR2 from the germline V gene are MNHEY and SMNVEV (reference sequence). V trimming: 7 bases; J trimming: 3 bases; junction bases outside the gene matches: 7. The DNA of the CDR3 is TGTGCCAGCACCGTTACTAGCGGGCACTACGAGCAGTACTTC. It encodes CASTVTSGHYEQYF.

J is TRBJ1-5 and V is TRBV20-1, with a tentative D call TRBD1 (6 bases). The CDR3 has 13 amino acids. V was pared by 6 bases and J by 4 bases, with 13 bases between. Germline V gives CDR1 DFQATT, CDR2 SNEGSKA (reference sequence). The CDR3 protein is CSARGGYNQPQHF. The CDR3 nucleotides are TGCAGTGCCCGAGGGGGGTATAATCAGCCCCAGCATTTT.

DNA for the CDR3: TGTGCCCTTCTTCCAGGAGGAAGCTCTGGAAACACCATATATTTT. Its translation is CALLPGGSSGNTIYF. The gene calls are TRBV7-9 and TRBJ1-3, with no clear D. Germline V gene lookup returns CDR1 SEHNR and CDR2 FQNEAQ (reference sequence). Deletions cut 11 bases from V and 0 bases from J, with 17 bases between. The CDR3 is made up of 15 amino acids.